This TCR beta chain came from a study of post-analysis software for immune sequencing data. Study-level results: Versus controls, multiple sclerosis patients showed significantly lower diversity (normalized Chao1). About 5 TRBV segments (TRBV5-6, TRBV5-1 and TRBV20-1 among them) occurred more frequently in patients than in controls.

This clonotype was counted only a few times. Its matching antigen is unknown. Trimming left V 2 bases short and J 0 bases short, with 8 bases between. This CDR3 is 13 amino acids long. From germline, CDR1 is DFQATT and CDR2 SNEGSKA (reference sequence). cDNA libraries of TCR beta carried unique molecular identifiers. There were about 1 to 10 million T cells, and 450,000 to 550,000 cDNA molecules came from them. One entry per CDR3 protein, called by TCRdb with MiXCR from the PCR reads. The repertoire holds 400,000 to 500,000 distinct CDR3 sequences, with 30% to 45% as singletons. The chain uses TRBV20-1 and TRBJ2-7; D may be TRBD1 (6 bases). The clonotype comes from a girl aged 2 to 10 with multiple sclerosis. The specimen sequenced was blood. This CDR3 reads CSARTGNSYEQYF. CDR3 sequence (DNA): TGCAGTGCTAGAACAGGGAACTCCTACGAGCAGTACTTC.